This T cell receptor beta chain is drawn from a study of T cell responses to AZD1222 COVID-19 vaccine (dated by TCRdb to about 2021). As for the study more broadly: A total of 233 trial participants underwent TCR sequencing, of whom 200 to 220 had received two doses of AZD1222 and 26 had received two doses of the MenACWY control vaccine. Trial participants were enrolled by age into 18-55, 56-69 and 70-plus year subgroups, with roughly 160, 29 and 62 TCR-sequenced participants respectively.

This specimen's time point label, interpreted: about 28 days (+/-7) after the second vaccine dose. AZD1222 recipients with second doses at about 4 weeks or about 12 weeks were pooled, because spike-specific TCR depth and breadth did not differ between schedules. The vaccinee samples were drawn from two UK trials, COV001 and COV002, one of which was a single-blind randomized controlled phase 2/3 trial testing AZD1222 (ChAdOx1 nCoV-19) in healthy adults. For TCRbeta chain sequencing, PBMC samples were collected from trial participants at day 0 and at day 28 after the second dose. Inclusive of the bounding cysteine and phenylalanine, the CDR3 is 16 residues long. This entry keeps only the CDR3 DNA: 48 bases, framed from base 1. On the study overall, not on this receptor specifically: Conclusions about previously exposed vaccinees are limited, since just a handful of AZD1222 recipients were seropositive for SARS-CoV-2 at baseline. Reportedly, almost half of the unique spike-specific TCRs recognized epitopes lying outside the regions that are mutated in the B.1.351 and B.1.1.7 variants. Because no samples from the day 14 peak response were available, repertoires could be characterized only after the peak T cell response. The 56-69-year group was small, and its depth increase did not reach significance, likely because of low power. Vaccine-associated CD4 TCRs spanned the whole spike protein, with dominant responses in regions 160-218 and 743-854. After two AZD1222 doses, spike-specific TCR breadth and depth were significantly higher than at day 0 and than in MenACWY recipients. Most participants were white British and females outnumbered males, and the authors suggested that clonal diversity may have been underestimated.

As concerns this clone: The antigen it recognizes is unknown. Base quality data are lacking; no much larger clone is found one base away.

The CDR3 regions of human TCRbeta chains were subjected to immunosequencing. The authors' analysis ran thus. TCRs in the repertoires were compared against a reference library of SARS-CoV-2-specific TCRs that had been generated with the MIRA antigen-specificity platform. Breadth was defined as the fraction of unique TCRs that were SARS-CoV-2-associated, and depth was defined as the fraction of total T cells that were SARS-CoV-2-associated. Using the MIRA data, each spike-specific TCR was assigned both to the spike region to which the TCR was reactive and to a CD4 or CD8 class. Log10-transformed breadth and depth values were compared by one-way ANOVA with Sidak's multiple comparisons tests. TCRdb limited this immuneACCESS table to in-frame rearrangements with V and J called. A share of clones is missing; checked studies link under half to unresolved V genes, and the rest is unexplained. The V and J calls and clone size are taken from that table; D and trimming were inferred from the DNA. This sample lists roughly 180,000 clones; 90% to 95% were detected once. The top ten hold roughly 1.7% of the sample.

The chain employs TRBV21-1 and TRBJ1-1. TRBV21-1 represents a pseudogene. The clonotype originates from an adult who received the AZD1222 COVID-19 vaccine. The input for sequencing was peripheral blood, taken 28 days after the second AZD1222 dose. The DNA reads as follows: TGTGCCAGCAGCAAAGAATTCAGGGACCAGAACACTGAAGCTTTCTTT. The translation is CASSKEFRDQNTEAFF.